Below, one T cell receptor (beta chain) is given with its context. The antigen is undetermined. This specimen belongs to a study of T cell responses to AZD1222 COVID-19 vaccine. Points from the study as a whole: Among those given AZD1222, only six were seropositive at baseline.

The length of the CDR3 is 15 residues. The germline V gene has CDR1 MNHEY and CDR2 SVGAGI. The V segment lost 11 bases and the J segment 3 bases; nucleotides outside the gene matches: 15. Using immunoSEQ multiplex PCR, the repertoire was profiled, and TCRdb retains in-frame clones only, with some absent. Found here are about 120,000 clones, approximately 88% of them singletons; the top ten hold 6.3%. This chain joins TRBV6-5 and TRBJ1-1; 7 positions agree with TRBD1. This clonotype was obtained from an adult in good health. The sequences come from peripheral blood, collected on day 0 of AZD1222 vaccination. The CDR3 protein is CAGGGGYLKDTEAFF. CDR3 sequence (DNA): TGTGCCGGAGGAGGGGGCTACCTGAAGGACACTGAAGCTTTCTTT.